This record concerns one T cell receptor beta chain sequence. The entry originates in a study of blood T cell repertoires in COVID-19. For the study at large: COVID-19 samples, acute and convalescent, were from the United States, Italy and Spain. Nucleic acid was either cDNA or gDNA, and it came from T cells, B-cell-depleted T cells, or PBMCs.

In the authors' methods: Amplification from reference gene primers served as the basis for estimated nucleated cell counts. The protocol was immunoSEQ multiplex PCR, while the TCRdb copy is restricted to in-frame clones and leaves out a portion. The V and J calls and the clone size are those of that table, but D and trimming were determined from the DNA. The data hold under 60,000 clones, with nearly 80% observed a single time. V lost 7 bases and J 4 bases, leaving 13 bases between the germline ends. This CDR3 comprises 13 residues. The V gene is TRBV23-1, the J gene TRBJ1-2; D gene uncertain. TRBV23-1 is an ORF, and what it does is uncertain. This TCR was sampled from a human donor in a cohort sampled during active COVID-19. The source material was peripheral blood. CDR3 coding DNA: TGCGCCAGCAATTTGTTGCAGGTCTATGGCTACACCTTC. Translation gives CASNLLQVYGYTF.